The 14 T cell receptor beta chains reported below all come from one sample, sequenced in a study of blood T cell repertoires in COVID-19. The protocol was immunoSEQ multiplex PCR, while the TCRdb copy is restricted to in-frame clones and leaves out a portion. Here the sample spans 270,000 or so clones, around 90% being singletons. Sequencing was done on a sample of peripheral blood. These receptors all stem from a woman in her thirties or forties who had recovered from COVID-19.

The rearrangement joins TRBV5-1 to TRBJ2-7; 8 bases are a match to TRBD2. The CDR3 runs 16 residues. In germline, CDR1 is SGHRS, CDR2 YFSETQ. V shed 2 bases, J shed 1 base, and the junction held 8 bases outside the gene matches. CDR3 sequence reads: CASSFSLAGMSYEQYF. CDR3 in DNA: TGCGCCAGCAGCTTTAGTTTAGCGGGGATGTCCTACGAGCAGTACTTC.

The chain carries TRBV5-5 and TRBJ2-5; 8 bases fit TRBD2. This CDR3 has 15 residues. Germline V lookup: CDR1 SGHKS, CDR2 YYEKEE (reference sequence). V trimming: 4 bases; J trimming: 5 bases; junction bases outside the gene matches: 10. The CDR3: CASSRNGRATETQYF. The CDR3 DNA is TGTGCCAGCAGCAGGAACGGGAGGGCCACCGAGACCCAGTACTTC.

The chain uses TRBV7-2 and TRBJ2-1; weak D call: TRBD2 (6 bases). Per germline, CDR1 SGHTA and CDR2 FQGNSA. The CDR3 is 15 residues long. The V end was cut by 6 bases, the J end by 0 bases, with 12 bases between. The CDR3 bases are TGTGCCAGCAGTATGGGCGGGATCTCCTACAATGAGCAGTTCTTC. Residues: CASSMGGISYNEQFF.

J is TRBJ2-1 and V is TRBV2, with D hard to call. CDR3 length: 13 residues. Trimming removed 3 bases from V and 3 bases from J, with 6 bases in between. Germline V lookup: CDR1 SNHLY, CDR2 FYNNEI. The CDR3 loop reads CASSEFVYNEQFF. CDR3 bases: TGTGCCAGCAGTGAGTTCGTCTACAATGAGCAGTTCTTC.

The J gene is TRBJ2-3, the V gene TRBV7-9, with a weak D call TRBD1 (5 bases). The germline V gene encodes CDR1 SEHNR and CDR2 FQNEAQ (reference sequence). The CDR3 sequence is 14 residues long. Trimming took off 5 bases at V and 3 bases at J, with 12 bases between the two ends. For the CDR3, the DNA is TGTGCCAGCAGCCACCCGACAGCAACAGATACGCAGTATTTT. It translates to CASSHPTATDTQYF. The full variable domain, completed using reference TRBV7-9 and TRBJ2-3, is DTGVSQNPRHKITKRGQNVTFRCDPISEHNRLYWYRQTLGQGPEFLTYFQNEAQLEKSRLLSDRFSAERPKGSFSTLEIQRTEQGDSAMYLCASSHPTATDTQYFGPGTRLTVL.

This clone was seen a single time. The chain links TRBV5-4 to TRBJ2-3; D is possibly TRBD2 (6 bases). The length of the CDR3 is 16 residues. Trimming shortened V by 0 bases and J by 0 bases, and 11 bases separated the two germline ends. The germline V gene encodes CDR1 SGHNT and CDR2 YYREEE (reference sequence). CDR3 in DNA: TGTGCCAGCAGCTTGGGACTAGGCGGGAGCACAGATACGCAGTATTTT. Translation: CASSLGLGGSTDTQYF.

This clone was seen a few times. J is TRBJ2-7 and V is TRBV2, with 7 bases fitting TRBD1. Losses at the gene ends were 6 bases for V and 2 bases for J; bases not matched to a gene: 7. Per the germline V gene, CDR1 is SNHLY and CDR2 is FYNNEI. CDR3 size: 14 residues. The CDR3 reads CASSDRQGPYEQYF. The DNA for the CDR3 is TGTGCCAGCAGCGACCGACAGGGTCCCTACGAGCAGTACTTC.

This rearrangement joins TRBV3-1 (or the pseudogene TRBV3-2) to TRBJ2-3, with 10 bases identical to TRBD2. J lost 4 bases, V lost 0 bases, and 7 bases had no gene match. This CDR3 region has 17 residues. Looked up from germline, CDR1 is LGHDT and CDR2 is YNNKEL (reference sequence). The DNA of the CDR3 is TGTGCCAGCAGCCAAGAACTTGGAGCGGGAGGGCCAGATACGCAGTATTTT. It specifies CASSQELGAGGPDTQYF.

The V call is TRBV25-1, the J call TRBJ1-1; 10 bases are a match to TRBD1. CDR1 MGHDK and CDR2 SYGVNS come from the germline V gene. The junction had 9 bases not matched to a gene; V was cut back by 6 bases and J by 11 bases. The CDR3 runs to 13 residues. CDR3 in amino acids: CASRPTGGLGAFF. The DNA for the CDR3 is TGTGCCAGCAGACCGACAGGGGGCCTGGGGGCTTTCTTT.

The chain combines TRBV27 with TRBJ2-6; TRBD2 is a possible D gene (6 bases). Trimming left V 2 bases short and J 4 bases short, with 9 bases between. Germline CDR1 reads MNHEY; CDR2 reads SMNVEV (reference sequence). This CDR3 region has 15 residues. CDR3 residues: CASSLGGAGANVLTF. CDR3 coding DNA: TGTGCCAGCAGTTTAGGCGGGGCCGGGGCCAACGTCCTGACTTTC.

The CDR3 sequence: CASSESGGRNQYF. The CDR3 DNA reads as TGTGCCAGCAGTGAATCCGGGGGACGTAATCAGTACTTC. This sequence joins TRBV6-4 and TRBJ2-4; D might be TRBD2 (6 bases). This CDR3 has 13 amino acids. Germline CDR1 and CDR2: MRHNA and SNTAGT. With 3 bases removed from V and 12 bases from J, the gap between germline ends came to 15 bases.

The V and J genes are TRBV29-1 and TRBJ2-6; weak D call: TRBD1 (5 bases). The CDR3 spans 14 residues. The germline gives CDR1 SQVTM, CDR2 ANQGSEA. The germline V and J ends were trimmed by 4 bases and 4 bases, with 11 bases remaining between them. The CDR3 reads CSVAWGSGANVLTF. In DNA, the CDR3 is TGCAGCGTTGCGTGGGGCTCGGGGGCCAACGTCCTGACTTTC.

The genes are TRBV29-1 and TRBJ2-2, with 7 positions matching TRBD1. Germline assignment: CDR1 SQVTM and CDR2 ANQGSEA. Trimming cost V 0 bases and J 4 bases; bases outside gene matches: 20. There are 20 residues in the CDR3. The CDR3 spells CSVEDPPTSSGGRRTGELFF. The CDR3 bases are TGCAGCGTTGAAGACCCGCCGACCTCCTCAGGGGGAAGGCGCACCGGGGAGCTGTTTTTT.

The chain combines TRBV13 with TRBJ2-7; 7 bases fit TRBD2. Germline V lookup: CDR1 PRHDT, CDR2 FYEKMQ (reference sequence). V lost 3 bases and J lost 3; bases outside the gene matches: 5. This CDR3 has 14 residues. CDR3 protein: CASSFGGLNYEQYF. DNA for the CDR3: TGTGCCAGCAGCTTCGGGGGGTTGAACTACGAGCAGTACTTC.